Described below is a single T cell receptor (beta chain) sequence and its context. Its binding antigen is unknown. There are no base qualities to consult, and no much larger clone falls within one base. For survey sequencing, tumor libraries mostly used 4.8 ug of input genomic DNA, with two replicates for each sample. The immunoSEQ hsTCRbeta kit was used to prepare TCRbeta libraries, following the manufacturer's instructions. Sequencing of the completed libraries took place using an Illumina NovaSeq 6000 S4 flow cell after they had been pooled to roughly 2.8 nM. The paper's data handling went like this. The immunoSEQ Analyzer was used for raw data preprocessing and quality control. The analysis was restricted to productive rearrangements, with each unique CDR3 amino acid sequence defining a clonotype. Repertoire clonality was estimated as the Gini-Simpson index, which was computed with the R package tcR. Gini indices were compared with Student's t test, and associations with tumor size change were assessed by Pearson correlation. Sourced from immuneACCESS, this table was stored by TCRdb with only in-frame sequences that have V and J called. A share of the clones is absent; for the studies checked, an unresolved V gene accounts for under half, and the remainder has no known explanation. Clonal size and the V and J genes are those of that table, whereas D and trimming came from the DNA. The sample contains some 15,000 clones, around 40% of them found a single time. Roughly 40% of the sample comes from the top ten.

This sample was included in a study of neoadjuvant anti-PD-1 for oral cavity cancer (dated by TCRdb to the early 2020s). Regarding the research as a whole: Before curative-intent surgical resection, most patients were given three to four biweekly doses of nivolumab at 3 mg/kg. Patients without progression received a fourth nivolumab dose around day 43 and underwent definitive surgical resection on days 50-56. Patients with complete response, partial response or stable disease by RECIST 1.1 were defined as responders, whereas patients with progression were defined as non-responders. A roughly 33% response rate was observed in the parent correlative cohort, in which about 12 patients were included.

V is cut by 6 bases and J by 2 bases, and the space between the germline ends is 2 bases. Including the terminal cysteine and phenylalanine, the CDR3 comprises 10 residues. The sequence is cut down to CDR3 DNA, 30 bases in frame from base 1. The germline V gene specifies SGHNT as CDR1 and YENEEA as CDR2. Here is what the overall study found, with its caveats: Greater tumor shrinkage correlated with larger post-treatment sizes of preexisting intratumoral clones, which suggests that expansion of preexisting clones contributed to response. Higher pretreatment blood Treg/Th17 ratios correlated with both higher pretreatment blood TCRbeta clonality and lower post-treatment tumor TCRbeta clonality. The TCR analyses had only three patients in each response group, and the authors called for validation in larger cohorts.

The time point label for this specimen denotes: after neoadjuvant nivolumab, at surgical resection. Patients had been newly diagnosed with stage II-IVA oral cavity squamous cell carcinoma, and no prior systemic or radiation treatment had been given to the patients. The cohort was made up of patients with locally advanced, HPV-negative oral cavity squamous cell carcinoma. The samples were drawn from a longitudinal correlative study tied to a single-arm phase II trial testing neoadjuvant nivolumab in oral cavity squamous cell carcinoma. Subject-matched pre- and post-treatment PBMCs and tumors from three responders and three non-responders were subjected to genomic DNA-based TCRbeta sequencing. For tumor tissue, genomic DNA extraction relied on the Maxwell RSC DNA from Tissue kit.

The rearrangement joined TRBV11-3 to TRBJ2-7; too little of a D gene remains to name it. This material consisted of tumor tissue, taken after nivolumab (anti-PD-1) treatment. The origin of this receptor is a person between 35 and 79 years old with oral cavity squamous cell carcinoma. The CDR3 reads CASRAYEQYF. The DNA sequence follows: TGTGCCAGCAGGGCCTACGAGCAGTACTTC.